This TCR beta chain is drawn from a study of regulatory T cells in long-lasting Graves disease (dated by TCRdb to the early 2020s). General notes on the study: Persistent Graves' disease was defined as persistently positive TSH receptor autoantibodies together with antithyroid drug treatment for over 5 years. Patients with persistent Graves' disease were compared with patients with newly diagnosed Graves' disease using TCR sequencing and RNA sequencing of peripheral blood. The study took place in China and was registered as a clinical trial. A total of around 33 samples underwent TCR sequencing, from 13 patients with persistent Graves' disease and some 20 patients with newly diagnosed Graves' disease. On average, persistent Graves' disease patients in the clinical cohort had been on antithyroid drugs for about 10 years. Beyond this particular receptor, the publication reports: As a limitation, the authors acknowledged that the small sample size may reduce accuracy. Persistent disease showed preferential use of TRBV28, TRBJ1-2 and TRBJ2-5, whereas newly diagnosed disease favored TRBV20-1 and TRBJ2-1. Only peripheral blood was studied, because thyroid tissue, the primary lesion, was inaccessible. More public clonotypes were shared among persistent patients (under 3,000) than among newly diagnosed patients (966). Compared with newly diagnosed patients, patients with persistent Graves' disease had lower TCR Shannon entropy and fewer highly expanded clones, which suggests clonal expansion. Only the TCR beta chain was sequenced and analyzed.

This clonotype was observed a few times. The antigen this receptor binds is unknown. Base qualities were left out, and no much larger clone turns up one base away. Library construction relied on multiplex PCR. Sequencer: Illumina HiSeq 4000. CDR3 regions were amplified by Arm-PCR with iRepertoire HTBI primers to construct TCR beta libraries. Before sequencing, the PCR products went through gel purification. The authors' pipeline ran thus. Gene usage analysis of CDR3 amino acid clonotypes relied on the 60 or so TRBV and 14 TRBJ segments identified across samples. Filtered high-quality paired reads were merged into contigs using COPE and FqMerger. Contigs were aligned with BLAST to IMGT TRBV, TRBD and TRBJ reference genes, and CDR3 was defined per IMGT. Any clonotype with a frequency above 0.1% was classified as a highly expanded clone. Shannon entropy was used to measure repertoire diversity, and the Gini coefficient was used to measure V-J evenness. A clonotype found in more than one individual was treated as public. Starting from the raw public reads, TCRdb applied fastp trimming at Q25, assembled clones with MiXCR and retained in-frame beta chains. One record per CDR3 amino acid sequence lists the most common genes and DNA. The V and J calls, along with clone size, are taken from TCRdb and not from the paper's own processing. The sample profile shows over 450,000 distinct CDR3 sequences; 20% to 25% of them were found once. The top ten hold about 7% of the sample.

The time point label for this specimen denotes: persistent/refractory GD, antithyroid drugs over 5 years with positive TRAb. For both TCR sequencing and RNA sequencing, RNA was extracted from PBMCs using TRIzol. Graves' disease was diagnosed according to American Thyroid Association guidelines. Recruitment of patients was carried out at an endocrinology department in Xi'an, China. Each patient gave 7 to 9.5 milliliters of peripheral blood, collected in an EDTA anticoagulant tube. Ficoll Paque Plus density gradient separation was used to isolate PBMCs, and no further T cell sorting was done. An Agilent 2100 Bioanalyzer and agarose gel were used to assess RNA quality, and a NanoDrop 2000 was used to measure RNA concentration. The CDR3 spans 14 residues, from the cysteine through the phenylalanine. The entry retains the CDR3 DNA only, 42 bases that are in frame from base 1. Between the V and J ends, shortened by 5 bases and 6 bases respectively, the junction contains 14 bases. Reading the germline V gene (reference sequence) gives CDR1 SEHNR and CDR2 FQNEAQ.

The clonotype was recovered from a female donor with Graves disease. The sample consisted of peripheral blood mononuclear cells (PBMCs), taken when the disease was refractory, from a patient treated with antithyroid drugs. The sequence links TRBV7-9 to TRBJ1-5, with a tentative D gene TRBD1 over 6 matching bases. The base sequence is TGTGCCAGCAGCCTGACTGACAGGACTCAGCCCCAGCATTTT. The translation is CASSLTDRTQPQHF.